Each of the 32 T cell receptor beta chains below was sequenced from the same sample in a study of CD4 T cells in relation to SARS-CoV-2 and coronaviruses (dated by TCRdb to the early 2020s). The library was made by the immunoSEQ multiplex PCR assay. TCRdb took over this immuneACCESS table, retaining in-frame rearrangements with V and J assigned. Such tables are incomplete; in checked studies, under half of the missing clones stem from an unresolved V gene, and the remainder is unexplained. The sample records tens of thousands of clones, approximately 83% of which are singletons. 3% to 3.5% of the sample rests with the top ten. Sequencing used memory CD4+ T cells from PBMCs. The intended sense of this specimen's cell subset or site label: memory (non-naive) CD4+ T cells. Receptor source: an adult with COVID-19.

The V call is TRBV2, the J call TRBJ2-1, with 14 bases identical to TRBD2. Per the germline V gene, CDR1 is SNHLY and CDR2 is FYNNEI. Trimming took 1 base from V and 12 from J; bases not matched to a gene: 5. CDR3 size: 15 residues. CDR3 sequence reads: CASSEGGTSGSVQFF. In nucleotides, the CDR3 is TGTGCCAGCAGTGAAGGTGGGACTAGCGGGAGTGTGCAGTTCTTC.

The chain has TRBV30 and TRBJ1-1; D gene ambiguous. V dropped 8 bases and J dropped 5 bases, with 24 bases sitting between them. The CDR3 is made up of 15 amino acids. Germline V gene lookup returns CDR1 GTSNPN and CDR2 SVGIG (reference sequence). The CDR3 loop reads CARESISDGWTEAFF. CDR3 DNA sequence: TGTGCCCGCGAATCAATTTCCGACGGGTGGACTGAAGCTTTCTTT.

V usage is TRBV3-1 (or the pseudogene TRBV3-2) and J usage is TRBJ2-2; TRBD2 matches 9 bases. CDR3 length equals 17 residues. Germline V gives CDR1 LGHDT, CDR2 YNNKEL (reference sequence). The J segment lost 5 bases and the V segment lost 0 bases, leaving 7 bases of the junction unmatched. The CDR3 DNA is TGTGCCAGCAGCCAAGAGTCGCTAGCGGGAACGACCGGGGAGCTGTTTTTT. Protein: CASSQESLAGTTGELFF.

V gene TRBV18 combines with J gene TRBJ2-1; unclear D gene. Germline CDR1 is KGHSH and CDR2 is LQKENI. V lost 3 bases, J lost 7 bases, and 13 bases lay in between. The CDR3 totals 14 residues. Written as DNA, the CDR3 is TGTGCCAGCTCACCGGGTGTGTCGCCGAATGAGCAGTTCTTC. Its translation: CASSPGVSPNEQFF.

This chain links TRBV27 with TRBJ2-3; D call uncertain. This CDR3 has 15 amino acids. Germline V gives CDR1 MNHEY, CDR2 SMNVEV (reference sequence). V lost 6 bases and J lost 3, with 16 bases in between. The CDR3 reads CASSRQRTFTDTQYF. The CDR3 DNA is TGTGCCAGCAGCCGTCAGCGTACATTTACAGATACGCAGTATTTT.

The J gene is TRBJ1-1, the V gene TRBV7-9, with D uncertain. Trimming took off 2 bases at V and 4 bases at J, with 14 bases between the two ends. The CDR3 sequence is 15 residues long. Looked up from germline, CDR1 is SEHNR and CDR2 is FQNEAQ (reference sequence). CDR3: CASSLNGQPGTEAFF. Here the CDR3 DNA reads TGTGCCAGCAGCTTAAACGGGCAGCCGGGCACTGAAGCTTTCTTT.

The chain carries TRBV4-1 and TRBJ1-5; TRBD1 aligns across 9 bases. The CDR3 totals 17 residues. Germline CDR1 and CDR2: MGHRA and YSYEKL. J lost 1 base, V lost 3 bases, and 7 bases had no gene match. DNA of the CDR3: TGCGCCAGCAGCCACCAAGGGACAGGGCCCAGCAATCAGCCCCAGCATTTT. It encodes CASSHQGTGPSNQPQHF.

Here the CDR3 DNA reads TGTGCCAGCAGCTTAGGACAGGGCCCCTACAATGAGCAGTTCTTC. Translated: CASSLGQGPYNEQFF. The chain combines TRBV7-2 with TRBJ2-1; 7 bases match TRBD1. The germline V gene encodes CDR1 SGHTA and CDR2 FQGNSA. With 1 base clipped from V and 2 bases from J, the junction kept 2 bases outside the gene matches. CDR3 size: 15 residues.

The chain is built from TRBV18 and TRBJ1-6, with D unclear. The V gene's germline CDR1 is KGHSH and CDR2 LQKENI. The CDR3 length is 15 residues. The ends were cut back, 1 base at V and 7 bases at J, with 11 bases in the middle. CDR3 sequence (DNA): TGTGCCAGCTCACCACAAGGCAGTCCGAATTCACCCCTCCACTTT. It is translated as CASSPQGSPNSPLHF.

CDR3 in DNA: TGTGCCAGCTCACCGCGTGGGACAGCGTATGGAAACACCATATATTTT. Translated, it gives CASSPRGTAYGNTIYF. The J gene is TRBJ1-3, the V gene TRBV18; the match to TRBD1 covers 7 bases. Per germline, CDR1 KGHSH and CDR2 LQKENI. With V trimmed by 3 bases and J by 3 bases, 8 bases remained unmatched. The CDR3 has 16 residues. The entire variable domain, with the rest obtained from reference TRBV18 and TRBJ1-3, is as follows: NAGVMQNPRHLVRRRGQEARLRCSPMKGHSHVYWYRQLPEEGLKFMVYLQKENIIDESGMPKERFSAEFPKEGPSILRIQQVVRGDSAAYFCASSPRGTAYGNTIYFGEGSWLTVV.

The gene calls are TRBV19 and TRBJ2-3, with unresolved D. The CDR3 contains 13 residues. CDR1 and CDR2 (germline): LNHDA, SQIVND (reference sequence). The V gene lost 6 bases and the J gene lost 2 bases, with 9 bases spanning the gap. The CDR3 DNA follows: TGTGCCAGTAGAGGGTTTGTCACAGATACGCAGTATTTT. This codes for CASRGFVTDTQYF.

The rearrangement joins TRBV27 to TRBJ2-3; 12 bases fit TRBD2. This CDR3 contains 21 residues. The germline V gene encodes CDR1 MNHEY and CDR2 SMNVEV (reference sequence). V shed 6 bases and J 2 bases; nucleotides not matched to a gene: 21. CDR3 sequence: CASSFLTSGRNGYRLTDTQYF. Here the CDR3 DNA reads TGTGCCAGCAGCTTCCTGACTAGCGGGAGAAATGGATATAGGCTCACAGATACGCAGTATTTT.

This clone was counted a single time. The chain has TRBV5-4 and TRBJ2-7, with 10 bases lining up with TRBD1. With V trimmed by 3 bases and J by 6 bases, 6 bases remained unmatched. CDR3 length: 14 residues. Germline V lookup: CDR1 SGHNT, CDR2 YYREEE (reference sequence). The CDR3 spells CASSSGQGKGEQYF. The CDR3 coding sequence is TGTGCCAGCAGCTCGGGACAGGGGAAAGGCGAGCAGTACTTC.

As DNA, the CDR3 is TGTGCCAGTACAGTATCGAACACCGGGGAGCTGTTTTTT. Residues: CASTVSNTGELFF. The chain joins TRBV4-2 to TRBJ2-2, with no clear D. This CDR3 has 13 amino acids. Germline CDR1 is LGHNA and CDR2 is YNFKEQ. Trimming left V 9 bases short and J 0 bases short, with 8 bases between.

The CDR3 sequence is CASSFLWGLGTDTQYF. DNA of the CDR3: TGCGCCAGCAGTTTCCTGTGGGGACTTGGCACAGATACGCAGTATTTT. The chain links TRBV4-1 to TRBJ2-3; D perhaps matches TRBD2 (6 bases). The germline gives CDR1 MGHRA, CDR2 YSYEKL. V dropped 6 bases and J dropped 1 base, with 17 bases sitting between them. CDR3 length: 16 residues.

The rearrangement uses TRBV19 and TRBJ2-3; 8 bases fit TRBD1. The V gene's germline CDR1 is LNHDA and CDR2 SQIVND (reference sequence). Trimming removed 7 bases from V and 6 bases from J; junction bases left unmatched: 6. The length of the CDR3 is 13 residues. The CDR3 loop reads CASTRTGTDTQYF. The CDR3 nucleotides read TGTGCCAGTACCCGGACAGGGACGGATACGCAGTATTTT.

The chain employs TRBV2 and TRBJ2-1; no firm D call. CDR1 and CDR2 from the germline V gene are SNHLY and FYNNEI. The CDR3 sequence is 13 residues long. Deletions cut 2 bases from V and 6 bases from J, with 8 bases between. The CDR3 sequence: CASSESSSNEQFF. The CDR3 nucleotides are TGTGCCAGCAGTGAATCATCTAGCAATGAGCAGTTCTTC.

On this clone itself: An end of the junction does not agree with germline; a read error may underlie this. The chain carries TRBV18 and TRBJ2-5; 9 bases agree with TRBD2. The CDR3 covers 15 residues. Germline CDR1 KGHSH, CDR2 LQKENI. CDR3 nucleotides: TGTGCCAGCTCACCACTAGCGGGAGTCCAAGCGACCCAGTACTTC. Protein product: CASSPLAGVQATQYF. The whole variable domain, remainder taken from reference TRBV18 and TRBJ2-5, is NAGVMQNPRHLVRRRGQEARLRCSPMKGHSHVYWYRQLPEEGLKFMVYLQKENIIDESGMPKERFSAEFPKEGPSILRIQQVVRGDSAAYFCASSPLAGVQATQYFGPGTRLLVL.

The chain carries TRBV3-1 (or the pseudogene TRBV3-2) and TRBJ1-5; 8 bases map to TRBD1. The V gene end was trimmed by 3 bases and the J gene end by 0 bases; junction bases not matched to a gene: 10. The CDR3 has 18 amino acids. Germline V lookup: CDR1 LGHDT, CDR2 YNNKEL (reference sequence). CDR3 protein: CASSQSLGTGHSNQPQHF. CDR3 nucleotides: TGTGCCAGCAGCCAGAGCCTTGGGACAGGCCATAGCAATCAGCCCCAGCATTTT.

This clone was observed once. This chain connects TRBV7-8 to TRBJ2-7; 7 nucleotides match TRBD2. The CDR3 consists of 14 residues. Trimming took 3 bases from V and 2 from J; bases not matched to a gene: 4. Per the germline V gene, CDR1 is SGHVS and CDR2 is FQNEAQ. CDR3 loop: CASSFSGTPYEQYF. In nucleotides, the CDR3 is TGTGCCAGCAGCTTCAGCGGGACTCCCTACGAGCAGTACTTC.

V usage is TRBV11-2 and J usage is TRBJ2-7, with 10 bases that match TRBD2. The CDR3 spans 14 residues. Losses at the gene ends were 7 bases for V and 6 bases for J; bases not matched to a gene: 9. Germline lookup yields CDR1 SGHAT and CDR2 FQNNGV. This CDR3 is CASTSLAGATEQYF. CDR3 bases: TGTGCCAGCACCTCCCTAGCGGGAGCCACCGAGCAGTACTTC.

The V call is TRBV19, the J call TRBJ2-5; D call uncertain. Deletions cut 10 bases from V and 5 bases from J, with 11 bases between. Germline V gene data show CDR1 as LNHDA and CDR2 as SQIVND (reference sequence). CDR3 length equals 11 residues. CDR3 residues: CATQIGETQYF. The CDR3 region has the DNA TGTGCCACCCAAATCGGTGAGACCCAGTACTTC.

Here the CDR3 reads CASSLGLGRAFF. The CDR3 DNA reads as TGCGCCAGCAGCTTGGGACTAGGACGAGCTTTCTTT. The V gene is TRBV5-1, the J gene TRBJ1-1; no clear D. This CDR3 has 12 residues. Germline values: CDR1 SGHRS, CDR2 YFSETQ. The germline V and J ends were trimmed by 0 bases and 10 bases, with 10 bases remaining between them.

This clone was recorded only once. V usage is TRBV18 and J usage is TRBJ2-3; D unresolved. Trimming cost V 5 bases and J 2 bases, with 2 bases left between them. CDR1 and CDR2 from the germline V gene are KGHSH and LQKENI. The CDR3 spans 11 residues. The CDR3 sequence is CASSATDTQYF. CDR3 in DNA: TGTGCCAGCTCAGCCACAGATACGCAGTATTTT.

The chain has TRBV5-1 and TRBJ2-6; D unresolved. The CDR3 is 16 amino acids. V lost 6 bases, J lost 0 bases, and 13 bases lay in between. Per the germline V gene, CDR1 is SGHRS and CDR2 is YFSETQ. CDR3: CASNRQENSGANVLTF. The CDR3 DNA sequence: TGCGCCAGCAATAGGCAGGAAAACTCTGGGGCCAACGTCCTGACTTTC. The full variable domain, with the rest looked up from reference TRBV5-1 and TRBJ2-6, is KAGVTQTPRYLIKTRGQQVTLSCSPISGHRSVSWYQQTPGQGLQFLFEYFSETQRNKGNFPGRFSGRQFSNSRSEMNVSTLELGDSALYLCASNRQENSGANVLTFGAGSRLTVL.

The chain uses TRBV14 and TRBJ2-1; perhaps TRBD2 as D (6 bases). This CDR3 comprises 15 residues. V gave up 1 base and J gave up 5 bases, with 12 bases separating them. Looked up from germline, CDR1 is SGHDN and CDR2 is FVKESK. The DNA of the CDR3 is TGTGCCAGCAGCCAAGTGGGAGGTGCCAACAATGAGCAGTTCTTC. This encodes CASSQVGGANNEQFF.

The V and J genes are TRBV28 and TRBJ2-5; weak D call: TRBD1 (5 bases). Germline assignment: CDR1 MDHEN and CDR2 SYDVKM. V lost 6 bases to trimming and J lost 5 bases, with 13 bases between them. CDR3 length: 13 amino acids. CDR3 DNA: TGTGCCAGCAGCCTCGCAGGGATGGAGACCCAGTACTTC. This translates into CASSLAGMETQYF.

The chain is built from TRBV6-2 or TRBV6-3 and TRBJ2-5, with 8 bases that match TRBD2. V lost 6 bases and J lost 0; bases outside the gene matches: 9. Germline CDR1 is MNHEY and CDR2 is SVGEGT. This CDR3 comprises 16 residues. Here the CDR3 reads CASSPGRTSHQETQYF. CDR3 nucleotides: TGTGCCAGCAGCCCCGGGCGGACTAGCCACCAAGAGACCCAGTACTTC.

V and J are TRBV11-2 and TRBJ2-1; 9 bases agree with TRBD2. The CDR3 loop spans 16 amino acids. With 5 bases clipped from V and 2 bases from J, the junction kept 7 bases outside the gene matches. The germline V gene encodes CDR1 SGHAT and CDR2 FQNNGV. The CDR3 nucleotides are TGTGCCAGCAGCGCTAGTAGCGGGAGACCCTACAATGAGCAGTTCTTC. Its protein is CASSASSGRPYNEQFF.

This clone was recorded only once. The chain carries TRBV28 and TRBJ2-7, with a tentative D call TRBD1 (7 bases). CDR3 length: 17 residues. The germline V gene encodes CDR1 MDHEN and CDR2 SYDVKM. V was cut by 5 bases and J by 0 bases, with 20 bases left in between. The CDR3 sequence: CASSNPEGQKASYEQYF. The DNA for the CDR3 is TGTGCCAGCAGTAACCCGGAGGGACAGAAAGCCTCCTACGAGCAGTACTTC.

The chain couples TRBV4-1 to TRBJ1-5; maybe TRBD1 (6 bases). Trimming removed 4 bases from V and 5 bases from J, with 15 bases in between. CDR3 length: 15 amino acids. The germline gives CDR1 MGHRA, CDR2 YSYEKL. CDR3 loop: CASSRSGGGDQPQHF. CDR3 coding DNA: TGCGCCAGCAGCCGCTCGGGAGGGGGGGATCAGCCCCAGCATTTT.

The V gene is TRBV9, the J gene TRBJ2-5; the D is unclear. Looked up from germline, CDR1 is SGDLS and CDR2 is YYNGEE. The ends were cut back, 0 bases at V and 2 bases at J, with 8 bases in the middle. CDR3 length: 14 amino acids. In DNA form, the CDR3 reads TGTGCCAGCAGCGTAGCGGCAGAGCAAGAGACCCAGTACTTC. Protein product: CASSVAAEQETQYF.